The present TCR beta chain was sequenced within a study of blood T cell repertoires in COVID-19. The CDR3 covers 14 residues. Germline CDR1 reads SGHRS; CDR2 reads YFSETQ. Trimming cost V 4 bases and J 1 base, with 8 bases left between them. The Seattle site enrolled patients during active infection and followed them longitudinally. The assay was immunoSEQ multiplex PCR, and TCRdb's table has in-frame clones only and misses some. Here the sample spans around 130,000 clones, about 87% being singletons. The sample comprised peripheral blood. The sequence was obtained from a human donor with COVID-19, enrolled during active disease. The donor label of this sample is uncertain. The chain links TRBV5-1 to TRBJ2-2; maybe TRBD2 (6 bases). The chain's CDR3 is CASSLGGNTGELFF. The CDR3, as DNA: TGCGCCAGCAGCCTCGGGGGGAACACCGGGGAGCTGTTTTTT.